The next 5 T cell receptor beta chains were all read from a single sample in a study of blood T cell repertoires in COVID-19 (dated by TCRdb to about 2020). Library prep was done by the immunoSEQ multiplex PCR assay. Entries here come from immuneACCESS through TCRdb and include only in-frame sequences with V and J called. Some clones fail to appear in such tables; in the studies checked, an unresolved V gene covers under half of the shortfall, and the cause of the remainder is unknown. The sample records approximately 400,000 clones, approximately 89% of which are singletons. The ten largest clones add up to over 10% of the sample. Sequences were obtained from peripheral blood. These TCRs come from a woman aged 50 to 60 with COVID-19, enrolled during active disease.

The rearrangement joins TRBV5-1 to TRBJ2-1, with a possible D match to TRBD2 (6 bases). The CDR3 has 14 amino acids. Looked up from germline, CDR1 is SGHRS and CDR2 is YFSETQ. Deletions cut 1 base from V and 9 bases from J, with 14 bases between. CDR3 amino acids: CASSLWGEYGEQFF. Here the CDR3 DNA reads TGCGCCAGCAGCTTGTGGGGGGAATACGGTGAGCAGTTCTTC.

DNA of the CDR3: TGTGCCAGCAGTCCTGACAGGGACTACGAGCAGTACTTC. Protein sequence: CASSPDRDYEQYF. V gene TRBV27 combines with J gene TRBJ2-7, with 7 bases identical to TRBD1. The germline V gene encodes CDR1 MNHEY and CDR2 SMNVEV (reference sequence). The V segment lost 5 bases and the J segment 3 bases; nucleotides outside the gene matches: 4. This CDR3 comprises 13 residues.

The genes are TRBV12-3 or TRBV12-4 and TRBJ1-2; 8 nucleotides line up with TRBD1. Unmatched junction bases numbered 1, after V lost 5 bases and J lost 5 bases. There are 12 residues in the CDR3. CDR3: CASSRTGYGYTF. The CDR3 DNA sequence: TGTGCCAGCAGTAGGACAGGGTATGGCTACACCTTC.

Only one count was recorded for this clone. The chain has TRBV6-1 and TRBJ1-6; no clear D. Germline V lookup: CDR1 MNHNS, CDR2 SASEGT. V lost 5 bases and J 10 bases, leaving 12 bases between the germline ends. CDR3 length: 13 amino acids. DNA of the CDR3: TGTGCCAGCAGTACGGAGGGAAACTCACCCCTCCACTTT. This sequence encodes CASSTEGNSPLHF.

V usage is TRBV19 and J usage is TRBJ2-2; TRBD1 matches 8 bases. The germline V gene has CDR1 LNHDA and CDR2 SQIVND (reference sequence). This CDR3 is built from 14 residues. J was trimmed by 4 bases and V by 4 bases; bases with no gene match: 2. The CDR3 sequence: CASSRTGPTGELFF. In nucleotides, the CDR3 is TGTGCCAGTAGTAGGACAGGGCCCACCGGGGAGCTGTTTTTT.